Sequencing of this T cell receptor (beta chain) was carried out in a study of CD8+ T cells in alopecia areata. The length of the CDR3 is 17 residues. V shed 3 bases, J shed 6 bases, and the junction held 9 bases outside the gene matches. The germline CDR1 and CDR2 sequences are SGDLS and YYNGEE. TCR sequencing used cDNA made by reverse transcription of extracted RNA. Generated by immunoSEQ multiplex PCR, the TCRdb table keeps only in-frame clones and is missing some. The data contain 110,000 or so clones, 45% to 65% of them singletons. Treatment described: oral pan-JAK inhibitor, 5-10 mg twice daily. The sequence was obtained from a human donor with alopecia areata. The starting material was CD4+ T cells sorted from blood, obtained at week 24, from a patient treated with tofacitinib. V usage is TRBV9 and J usage is TRBJ2-2; 12 nucleotides match TRBD2. The CDR3 nucleotides read TGTGCCAGCAGCGCTTATCGACTAGCGGGGGCGCCCGGGGAGCTGTTTTTT. Translating it yields CASSAYRLAGAPGELFF. The full variable domain, its missing parts supplied by reference TRBV9 and TRBJ2-2, is DSGVTQTPKHLITATGQRVTLRCSPRSGDLSVYWYQQSLDQGLQFLIQYYNGEERAKGNILERFSAQQFPDLHSELNLSSLELGDSALYFCASSAYRLAGAPGELFFGEGSRLTVL.